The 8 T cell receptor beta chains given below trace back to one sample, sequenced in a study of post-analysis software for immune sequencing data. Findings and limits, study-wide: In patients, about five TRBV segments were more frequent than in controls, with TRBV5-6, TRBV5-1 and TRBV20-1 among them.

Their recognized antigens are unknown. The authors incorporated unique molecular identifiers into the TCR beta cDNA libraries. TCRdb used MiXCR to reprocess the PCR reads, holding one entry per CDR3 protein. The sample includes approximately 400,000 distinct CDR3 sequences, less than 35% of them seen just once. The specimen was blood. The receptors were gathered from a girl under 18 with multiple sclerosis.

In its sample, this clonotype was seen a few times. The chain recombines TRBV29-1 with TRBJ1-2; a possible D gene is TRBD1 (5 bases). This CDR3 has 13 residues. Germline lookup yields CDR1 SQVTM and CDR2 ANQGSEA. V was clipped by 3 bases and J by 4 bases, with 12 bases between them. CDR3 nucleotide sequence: TGCAGCGTTGATCGCCTCGGGGGCTATGGCTACACCTTC. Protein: CSVDRLGGYGYTF.

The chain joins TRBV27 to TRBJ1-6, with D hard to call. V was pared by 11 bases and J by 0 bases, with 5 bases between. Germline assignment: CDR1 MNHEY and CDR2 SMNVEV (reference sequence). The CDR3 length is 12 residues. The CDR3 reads CAVSSYNSPLHF. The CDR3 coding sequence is TGTGCCGTGAGCTCCTATAATTCACCCCTCCACTTT.

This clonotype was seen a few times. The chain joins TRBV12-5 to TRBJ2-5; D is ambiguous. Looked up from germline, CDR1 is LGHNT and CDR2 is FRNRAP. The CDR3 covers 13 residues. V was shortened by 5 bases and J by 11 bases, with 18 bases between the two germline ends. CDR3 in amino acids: CASGPTTPAWQYF. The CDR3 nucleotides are TGTGCTAGTGGTCCAACTACCCCGGCATGGCAGTACTTC.

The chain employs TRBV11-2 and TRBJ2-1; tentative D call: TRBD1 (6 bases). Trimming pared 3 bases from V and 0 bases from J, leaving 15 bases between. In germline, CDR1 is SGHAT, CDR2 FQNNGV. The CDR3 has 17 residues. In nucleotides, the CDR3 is TGTGCCAGCAGCTTGTATTGGACAGAGAGCTCCTACAATGAGCAGTTCTTC. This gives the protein CASSLYWTESSYNEQFF. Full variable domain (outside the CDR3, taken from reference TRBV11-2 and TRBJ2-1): EAGVAQSPRYKIIEKRQSVAFWCNPISGHATLYWYQQILGQGPKLLIQFQNNGVVDDSQLPKDRFSAERLKGVDSTLKIQPAKLEDSAVYLCASSLYWTESSYNEQFFGPGTRLTVL.

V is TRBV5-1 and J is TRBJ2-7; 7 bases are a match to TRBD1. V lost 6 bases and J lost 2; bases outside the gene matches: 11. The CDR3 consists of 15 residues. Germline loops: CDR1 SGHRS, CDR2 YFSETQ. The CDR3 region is CASTYLQGPTYEQYF. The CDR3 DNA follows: TGCGCCAGCACCTATCTACAGGGGCCGACCTACGAGCAGTACTTC.

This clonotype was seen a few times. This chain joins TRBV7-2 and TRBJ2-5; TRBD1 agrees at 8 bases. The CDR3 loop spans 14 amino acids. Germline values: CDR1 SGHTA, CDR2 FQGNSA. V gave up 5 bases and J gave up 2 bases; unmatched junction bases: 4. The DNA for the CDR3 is TGTGCCAGCAGCGCCCGGACAGGGCAAGAGACCCAGTACTTC. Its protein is CASSARTGQETQYF.

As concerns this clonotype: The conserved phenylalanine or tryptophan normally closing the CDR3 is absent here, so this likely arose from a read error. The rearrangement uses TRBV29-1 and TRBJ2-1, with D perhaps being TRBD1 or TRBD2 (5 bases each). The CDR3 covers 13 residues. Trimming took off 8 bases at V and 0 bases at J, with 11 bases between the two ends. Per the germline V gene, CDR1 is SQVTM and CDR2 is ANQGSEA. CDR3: CSFWGSSYNEQFL. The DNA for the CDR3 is TGCAGCTTTTGGGGGAGCTCCTACAATGAGCAGTTCTTA.

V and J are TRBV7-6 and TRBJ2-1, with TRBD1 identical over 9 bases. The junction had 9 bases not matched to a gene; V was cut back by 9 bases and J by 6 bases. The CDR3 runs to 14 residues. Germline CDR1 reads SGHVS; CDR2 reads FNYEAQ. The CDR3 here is CASRPGQGLNEQFF. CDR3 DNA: TGTGCCAGTAGGCCGGGACAGGGACTCAATGAGCAGTTCTTC.